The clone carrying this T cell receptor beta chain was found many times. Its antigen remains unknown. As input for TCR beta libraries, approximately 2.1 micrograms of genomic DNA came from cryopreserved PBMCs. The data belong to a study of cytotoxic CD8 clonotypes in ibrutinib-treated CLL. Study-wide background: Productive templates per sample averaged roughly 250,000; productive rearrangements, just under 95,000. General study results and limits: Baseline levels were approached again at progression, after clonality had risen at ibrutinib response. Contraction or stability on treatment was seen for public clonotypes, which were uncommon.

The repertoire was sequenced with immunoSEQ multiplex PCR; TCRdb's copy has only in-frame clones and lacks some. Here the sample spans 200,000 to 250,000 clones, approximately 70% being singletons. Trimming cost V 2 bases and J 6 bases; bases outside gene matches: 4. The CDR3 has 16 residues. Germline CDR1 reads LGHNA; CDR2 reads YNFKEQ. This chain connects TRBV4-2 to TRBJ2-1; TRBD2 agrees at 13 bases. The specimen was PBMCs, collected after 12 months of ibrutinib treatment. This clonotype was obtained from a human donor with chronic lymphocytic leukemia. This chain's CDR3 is CASSQLTSGRANEQFF. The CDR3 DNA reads TGTGCCAGCAGCCAACTTACTAGCGGGAGGGCCAATGAGCAGTTCTTC.